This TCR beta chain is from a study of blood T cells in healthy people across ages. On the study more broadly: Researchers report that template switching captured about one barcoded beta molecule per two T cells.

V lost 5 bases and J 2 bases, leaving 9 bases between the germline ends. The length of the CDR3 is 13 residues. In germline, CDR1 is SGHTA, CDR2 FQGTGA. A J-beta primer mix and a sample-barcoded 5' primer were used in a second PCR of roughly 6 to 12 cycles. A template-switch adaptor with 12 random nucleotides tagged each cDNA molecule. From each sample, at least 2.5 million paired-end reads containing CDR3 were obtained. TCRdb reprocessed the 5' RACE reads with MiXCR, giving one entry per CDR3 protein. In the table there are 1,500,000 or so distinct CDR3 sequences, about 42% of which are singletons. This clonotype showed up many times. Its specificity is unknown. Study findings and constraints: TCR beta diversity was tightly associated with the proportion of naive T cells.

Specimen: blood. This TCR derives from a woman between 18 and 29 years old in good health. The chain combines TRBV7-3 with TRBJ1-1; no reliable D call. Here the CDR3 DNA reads TGTGCCAGCAGCCCACTGAGTAACACTGAAGCTTTCTTT. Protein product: CASSPLSNTEAFF.